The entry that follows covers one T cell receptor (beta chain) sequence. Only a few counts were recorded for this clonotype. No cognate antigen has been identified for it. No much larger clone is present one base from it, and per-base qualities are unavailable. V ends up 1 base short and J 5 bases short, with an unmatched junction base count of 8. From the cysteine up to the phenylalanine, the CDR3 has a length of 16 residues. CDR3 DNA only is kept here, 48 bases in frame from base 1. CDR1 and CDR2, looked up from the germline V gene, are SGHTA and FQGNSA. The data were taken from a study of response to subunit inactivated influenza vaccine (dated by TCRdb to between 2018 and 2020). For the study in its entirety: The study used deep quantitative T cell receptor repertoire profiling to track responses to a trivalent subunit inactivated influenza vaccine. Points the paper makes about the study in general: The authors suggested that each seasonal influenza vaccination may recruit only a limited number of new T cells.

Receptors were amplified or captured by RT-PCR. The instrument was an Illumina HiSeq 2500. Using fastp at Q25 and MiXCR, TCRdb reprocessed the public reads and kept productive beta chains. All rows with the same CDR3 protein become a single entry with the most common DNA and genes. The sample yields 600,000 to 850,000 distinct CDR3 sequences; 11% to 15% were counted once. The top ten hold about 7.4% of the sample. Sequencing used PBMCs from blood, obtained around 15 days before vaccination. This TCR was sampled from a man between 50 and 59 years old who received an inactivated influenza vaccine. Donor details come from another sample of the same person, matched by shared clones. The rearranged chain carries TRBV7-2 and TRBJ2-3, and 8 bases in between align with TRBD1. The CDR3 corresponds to CASSLGLRQGIDTQYF. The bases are TGTGCCAGCAGCTTAGGACTCCGACAGGGGATAGATACGCAGTATTTT.